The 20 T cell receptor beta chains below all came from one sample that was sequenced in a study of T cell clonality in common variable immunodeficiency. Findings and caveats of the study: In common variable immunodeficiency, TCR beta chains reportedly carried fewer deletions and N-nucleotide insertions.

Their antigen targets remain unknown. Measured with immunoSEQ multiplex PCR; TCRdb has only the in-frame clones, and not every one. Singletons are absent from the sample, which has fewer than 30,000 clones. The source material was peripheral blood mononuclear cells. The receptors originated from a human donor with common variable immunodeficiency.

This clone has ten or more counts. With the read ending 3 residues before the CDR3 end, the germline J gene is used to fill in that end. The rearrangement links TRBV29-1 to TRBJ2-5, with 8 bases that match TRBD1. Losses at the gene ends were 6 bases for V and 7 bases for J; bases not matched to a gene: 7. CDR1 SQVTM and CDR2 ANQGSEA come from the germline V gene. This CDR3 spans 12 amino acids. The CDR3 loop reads CSVHSTGGTQYF. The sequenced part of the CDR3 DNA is TGCAGCGTCCACTCCACAGGGGGGACC.

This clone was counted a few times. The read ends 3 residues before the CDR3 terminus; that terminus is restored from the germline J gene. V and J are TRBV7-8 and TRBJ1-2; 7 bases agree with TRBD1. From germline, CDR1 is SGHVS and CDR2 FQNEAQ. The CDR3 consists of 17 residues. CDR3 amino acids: CASSPPSGTDLGRGYTF. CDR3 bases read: TGTGCCAGCAGCCCCCCATCCGGGACAGACTTAGGGAGGGGC.

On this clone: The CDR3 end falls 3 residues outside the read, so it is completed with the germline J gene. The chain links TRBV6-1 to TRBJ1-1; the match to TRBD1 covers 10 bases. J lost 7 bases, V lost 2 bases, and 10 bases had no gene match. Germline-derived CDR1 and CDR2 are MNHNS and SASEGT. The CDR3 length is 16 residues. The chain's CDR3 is CASSEPWTGGVGEAFF. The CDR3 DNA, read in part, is TGTGCCAGCAGTGAACCATGGACAGGGGGAGTCGGTGAA.

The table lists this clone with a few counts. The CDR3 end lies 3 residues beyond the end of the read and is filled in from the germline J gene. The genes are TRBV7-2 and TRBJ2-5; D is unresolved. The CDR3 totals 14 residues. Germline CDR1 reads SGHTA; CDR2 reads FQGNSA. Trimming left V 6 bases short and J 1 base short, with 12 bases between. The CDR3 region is CASRATTGQETQYF. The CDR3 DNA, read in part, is TGTGCCAGCAGGGCTACGACTGGCCAAGAGACC.

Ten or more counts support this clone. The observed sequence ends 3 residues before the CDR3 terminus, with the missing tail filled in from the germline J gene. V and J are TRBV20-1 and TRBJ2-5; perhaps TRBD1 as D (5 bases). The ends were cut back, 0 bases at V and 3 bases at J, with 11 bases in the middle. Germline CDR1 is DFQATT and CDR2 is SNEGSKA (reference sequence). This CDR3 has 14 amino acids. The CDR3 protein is CSARDGKGEETQYF. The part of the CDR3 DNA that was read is TGCAGTGCTAGAGATGGGAAAGGGGAAGAGACC.

Partial CDR3 DNA: TGTGCCAGCAGTCCACTTACAGGGCTCTACGAG. Protein sequence: CASSPLTGLYE. The CDR3 reads in full as CASSPLTGLYEQYF. This rearrangement joins TRBV5-6 to TRBJ2-7; tentative D call: TRBD1 (6 bases). The sequenced fragment ends 3 residues before the CDR3 boundary, so the rest is inferred from the germline J gene. Trimming stripped 5 bases from V and 3 bases from J, with 15 bases between. The CDR3 runs 14 residues. Germline V CDR1 and CDR2: SGHDT, YYEEEE.

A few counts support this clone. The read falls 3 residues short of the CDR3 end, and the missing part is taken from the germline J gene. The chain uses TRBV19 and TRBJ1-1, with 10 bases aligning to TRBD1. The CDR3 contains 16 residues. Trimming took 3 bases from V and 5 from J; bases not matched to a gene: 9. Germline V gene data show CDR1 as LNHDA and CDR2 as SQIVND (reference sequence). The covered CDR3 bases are TGTGCCAGTAGTATTCGGGACAGGGGAGGACATACTGAA. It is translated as CASSIRDRGGHTE. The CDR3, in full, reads CASSIRDRGGHTEAFF.

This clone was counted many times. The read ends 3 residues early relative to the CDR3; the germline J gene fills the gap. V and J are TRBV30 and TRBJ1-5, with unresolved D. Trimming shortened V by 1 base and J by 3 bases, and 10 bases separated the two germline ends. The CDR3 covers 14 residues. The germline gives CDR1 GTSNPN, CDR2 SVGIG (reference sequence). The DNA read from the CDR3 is TGTGCCTGGAGTGCGGGGTACGACAATCAGCCC. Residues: CAWSAGYDNQP. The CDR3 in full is CAWSAGYDNQPQHF.

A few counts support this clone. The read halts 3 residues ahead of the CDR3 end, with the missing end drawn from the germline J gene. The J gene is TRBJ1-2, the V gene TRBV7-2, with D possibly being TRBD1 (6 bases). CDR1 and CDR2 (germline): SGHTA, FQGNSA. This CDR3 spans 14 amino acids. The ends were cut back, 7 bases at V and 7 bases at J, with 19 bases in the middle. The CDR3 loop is CASTEGQGKVGYTF. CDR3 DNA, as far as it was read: TGTGCCAGCACCGAGGGGCAGGGGAAAGTTGGC.

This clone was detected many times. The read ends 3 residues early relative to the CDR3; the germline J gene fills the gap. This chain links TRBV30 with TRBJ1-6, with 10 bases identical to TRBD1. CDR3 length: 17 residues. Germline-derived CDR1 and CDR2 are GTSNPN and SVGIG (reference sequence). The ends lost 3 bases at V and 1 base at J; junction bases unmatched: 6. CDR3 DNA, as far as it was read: TGTGCCTGGAGCCGAGACAGGGGGCTTTCCTATAATTCACCC. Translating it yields CAWSRDRGLSYNSP. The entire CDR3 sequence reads CAWSRDRGLSYNSPLHF.

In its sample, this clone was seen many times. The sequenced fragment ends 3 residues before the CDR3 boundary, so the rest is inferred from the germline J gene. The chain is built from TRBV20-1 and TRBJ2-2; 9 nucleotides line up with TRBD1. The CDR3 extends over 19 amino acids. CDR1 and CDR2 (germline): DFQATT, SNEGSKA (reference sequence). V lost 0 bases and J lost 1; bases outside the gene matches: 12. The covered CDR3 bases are TGCAGTGCTAGAGATTTGGGCGGAGGGACAGGGAGGAACACCGGGGAG. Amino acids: CSARDLGGGTGRNTGE. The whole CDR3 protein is CSARDLGGGTGRNTGELFF.

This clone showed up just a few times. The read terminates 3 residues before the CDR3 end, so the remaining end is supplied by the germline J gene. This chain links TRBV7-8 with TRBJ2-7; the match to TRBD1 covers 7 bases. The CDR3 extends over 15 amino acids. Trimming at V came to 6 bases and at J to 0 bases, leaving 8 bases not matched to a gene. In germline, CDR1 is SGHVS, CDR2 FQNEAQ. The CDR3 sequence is CASSSDRDASYEQYF. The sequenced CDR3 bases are TGTGCCAGCAGTTCCGACAGGGACGCCTCCTACGAG. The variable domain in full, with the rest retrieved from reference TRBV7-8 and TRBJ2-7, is GAGVSQSPRYKVAKRGQDVALRCDPISGHVSLFWYQQALGQGPEFLTYFQNEAQLDKSGLPSDRFFAERPEGSVSTLKIQRTQQEDSAVYLCASSSDRDASYEQYFGPGTRLTVT.

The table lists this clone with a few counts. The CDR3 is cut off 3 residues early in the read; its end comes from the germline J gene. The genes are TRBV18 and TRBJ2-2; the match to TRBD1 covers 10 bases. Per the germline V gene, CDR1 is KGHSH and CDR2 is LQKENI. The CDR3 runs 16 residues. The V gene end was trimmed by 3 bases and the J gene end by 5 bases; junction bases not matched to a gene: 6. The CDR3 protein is CASSPQRTGGTGELFF. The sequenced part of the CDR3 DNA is TGTGCCAGCTCACCTCAGAGGACAGGGGGAACCGGGGAG.

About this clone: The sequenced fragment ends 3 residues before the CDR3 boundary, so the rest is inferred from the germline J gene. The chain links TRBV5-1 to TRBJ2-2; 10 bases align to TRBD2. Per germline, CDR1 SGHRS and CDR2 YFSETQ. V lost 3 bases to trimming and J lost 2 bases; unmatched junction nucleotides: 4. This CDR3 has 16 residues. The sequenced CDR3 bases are TGCGCCAGCAGCTCGTTAGCGGGGGGAAACACCGGGGAG. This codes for CASSSLAGGNTGE. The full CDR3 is CASSSLAGGNTGELFF.

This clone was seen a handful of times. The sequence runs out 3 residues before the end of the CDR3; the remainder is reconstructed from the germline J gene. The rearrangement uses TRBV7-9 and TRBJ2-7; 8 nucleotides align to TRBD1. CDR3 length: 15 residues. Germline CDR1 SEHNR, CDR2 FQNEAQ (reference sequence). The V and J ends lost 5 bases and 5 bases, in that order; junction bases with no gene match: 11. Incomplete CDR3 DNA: TGTGCCAGCAGCAACTACCAGGGGGCGCGGAACGAG. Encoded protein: CASSNYQGARNE. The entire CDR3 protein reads CASSNYQGARNEQYF.

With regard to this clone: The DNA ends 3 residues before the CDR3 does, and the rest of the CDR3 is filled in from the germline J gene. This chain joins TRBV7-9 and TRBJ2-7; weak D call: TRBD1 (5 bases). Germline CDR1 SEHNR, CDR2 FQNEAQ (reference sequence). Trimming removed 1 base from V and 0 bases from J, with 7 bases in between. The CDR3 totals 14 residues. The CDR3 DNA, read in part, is TGTGCCAGCAGCTTAGTGGACATCTCCTACGAG. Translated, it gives CASSLVDISYE. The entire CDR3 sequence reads CASSLVDISYEQYF.

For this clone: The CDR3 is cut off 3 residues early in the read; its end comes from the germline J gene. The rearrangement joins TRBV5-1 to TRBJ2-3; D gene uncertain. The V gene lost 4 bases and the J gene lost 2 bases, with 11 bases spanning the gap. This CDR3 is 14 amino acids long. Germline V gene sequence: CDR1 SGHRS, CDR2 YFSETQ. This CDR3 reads CASSPYSDTDTQYF. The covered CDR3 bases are TGCGCCAGCAGCCCTTACTCTGACACAGATACG.

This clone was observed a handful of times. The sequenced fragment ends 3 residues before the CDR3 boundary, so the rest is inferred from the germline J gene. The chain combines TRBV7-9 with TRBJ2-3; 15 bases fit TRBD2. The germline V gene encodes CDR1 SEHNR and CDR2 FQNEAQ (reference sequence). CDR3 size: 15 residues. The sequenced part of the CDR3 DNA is TGTGCCAGCAGCCCACGGACTAGCGGGGGGGTGACG. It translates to CASSPRTSGGVT. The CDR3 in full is CASSPRTSGGVTQYF.

CDR3 DNA, as far as it was read: TGTGCCAGTATGCGCCCGCAGGGTAGGGCCGGGGAG. Protein: CASMRPQGRAGE. From start to end, the CDR3 is CASMRPQGRAGELFF. J is TRBJ2-2 and V is TRBV19; D is possibly TRBD1 (5 bases). The read is 3 residues too short to cover the CDR3 end, so that end is filled in from the germline J gene. Looked up from germline, CDR1 is LNHDA and CDR2 is SQIVND (reference sequence). V lost 7 bases to trimming and J lost 6 bases, with 18 bases between them. The CDR3 is made up of 15 amino acids. The full variable domain, rest sourced from reference TRBV19 and TRBJ2-2, is DGGITQSPKYLFRKEGQNVTLSCEQNLNHDAMYWYRQDPGQGLRLIYYSQIVNDFQKGDIAEGYSVSREKKESFPLTVTSAQKNPTAFYLCASMRPQGRAGELFFGEGSRLTVL.

Here the CDR3 reads CASEFQGNTEAFF. CDR3 DNA (partial): TGTGCCAGCGAATTTCAGGGGAACACTGAA. The rearrangement uses TRBV2 and TRBJ1-1; possible D gene TRBD1, 5 bases. Read sequence stops 3 residues before the CDR3 end, and the germline J gene provides the missing end. CDR1 SNHLY and CDR2 FYNNEI come from the germline V gene. The CDR3 has 13 amino acids. The V and J ends lost 8 bases and 1 base respectively, with 11 bases between them.